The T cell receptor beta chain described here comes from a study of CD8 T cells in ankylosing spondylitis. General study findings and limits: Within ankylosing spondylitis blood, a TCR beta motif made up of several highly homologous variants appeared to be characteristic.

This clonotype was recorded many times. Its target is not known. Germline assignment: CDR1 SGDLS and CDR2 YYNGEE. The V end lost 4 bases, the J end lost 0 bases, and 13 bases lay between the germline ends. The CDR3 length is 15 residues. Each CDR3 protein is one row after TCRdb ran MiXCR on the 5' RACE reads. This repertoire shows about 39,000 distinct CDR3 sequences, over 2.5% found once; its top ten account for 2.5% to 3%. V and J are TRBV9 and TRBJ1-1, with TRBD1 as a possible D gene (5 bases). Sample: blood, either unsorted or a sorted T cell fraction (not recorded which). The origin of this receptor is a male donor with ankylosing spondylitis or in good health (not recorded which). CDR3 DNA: TGTGCCAGCAGCCCACCCGGGACGGTGAACACTGAAGCTTTCTTT. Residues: CASSPPGTVNTEAFF.